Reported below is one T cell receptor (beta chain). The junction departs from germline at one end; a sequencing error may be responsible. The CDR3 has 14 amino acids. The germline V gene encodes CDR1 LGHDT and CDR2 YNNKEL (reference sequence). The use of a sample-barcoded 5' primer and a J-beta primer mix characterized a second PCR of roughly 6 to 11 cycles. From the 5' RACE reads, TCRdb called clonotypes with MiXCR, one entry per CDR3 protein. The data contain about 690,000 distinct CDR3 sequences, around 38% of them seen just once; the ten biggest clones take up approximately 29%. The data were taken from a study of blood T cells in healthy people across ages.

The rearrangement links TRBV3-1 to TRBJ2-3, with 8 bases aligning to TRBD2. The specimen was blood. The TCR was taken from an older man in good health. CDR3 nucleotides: TGTGCCAGCAGCCAGTCCGGGAGGGAAGATACGCAGTCTTTT. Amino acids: CASSQSGREDTQSF.